This T cell receptor beta chain was obtained from a study of OX40 agonist ivuxolimab in advanced cancers. Background on the study: Participants averaged approximately 65 years of age (range about 23 to 90) and were around 80% male.

The germline gives CDR1 LGHNA, CDR2 YSLEER. The CDR3 has 18 residues. Trimming shortened V by 0 bases and J by 0 bases, and 15 bases separated the two germline ends. Assay used: immunoSEQ multiplex PCR; TCRdb lists only in-frame clones, some missing. The sample records more than 70,000 clones, approximately 83% being singletons. Specimen: CD4+ or CD8+ T cells sorted from blood, collected in a trial of the OX40 agonist ivuxolimab. The TCR was taken from an adult with an advanced solid tumor such as melanoma, head and neck, liver or kidney cancer. The rearrangement joins TRBV4-3 to TRBJ2-4; possibly TRBD1 or TRBD2 for D (7 bases each). In nucleotides, the CDR3 is TGCGCCAGCAGCCAAGATTGGGAGGGGGCCCTAGCCAAAAACATTCAGTACTTC. It encodes CASSQDWEGALAKNIQYF.